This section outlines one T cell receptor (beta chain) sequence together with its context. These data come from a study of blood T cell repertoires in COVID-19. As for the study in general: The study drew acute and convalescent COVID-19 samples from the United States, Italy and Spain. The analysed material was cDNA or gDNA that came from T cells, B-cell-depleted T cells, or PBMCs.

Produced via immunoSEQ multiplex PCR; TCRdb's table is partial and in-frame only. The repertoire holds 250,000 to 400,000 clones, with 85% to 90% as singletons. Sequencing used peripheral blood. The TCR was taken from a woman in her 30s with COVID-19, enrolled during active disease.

CDR3 protein: CASGEVAGGYTF. The CDR3 DNA sequence: TGTGCCAGCGGAGAGGTTGCCGGGGGCTACACCTTC. The genes are TRBV28 and TRBJ1-2; D uncertain. Looked up from germline, CDR1 is MDHEN and CDR2 is SYDVKM. The CDR3 contains 12 residues. V lost 8 bases to trimming and J lost 8 bases, with 15 bases between them.